This entry is about one TCR beta chain. This CDR3 is 14 amino acids long. With V trimmed by 2 bases and J by 3 bases, 4 bases remained unmatched. Germline V gives CDR1 LGHNA, CDR2 YSLEER. Cohorts were assigned according to the clinical history that participants reported. This sample was included in a study of blood T cell repertoires in COVID-19. Overall study context: PBMCs, B-cell-depleted T cells, or T cells provided the cDNA or gDNA that made up the material.

In the source study's methods: How many nucleated cells were present was estimated from reference gene primer amplification. Sequencing was performed with immunoSEQ multiplex PCR; in TCRdb, only in-frame clones are kept and a portion is missing. The V and J calls and the clone size are those of that table, but D and trimming were determined from the DNA. The repertoire holds about 270,000 clones, with 85% as singletons. The V and J genes are TRBV4-3 and TRBJ2-7; 7 bases align to TRBD2. The sequenced material came from PBMCs or T cells enriched from blood (not recorded which). The sequence was collected from a woman aged 45-65 years with acute COVID-19. CDR3 residues: CASSQSRGSYEQYF. The CDR3 bases are TGCGCCAGCAGCCAATCGCGGGGGAGCTACGAGCAGTACTTC.